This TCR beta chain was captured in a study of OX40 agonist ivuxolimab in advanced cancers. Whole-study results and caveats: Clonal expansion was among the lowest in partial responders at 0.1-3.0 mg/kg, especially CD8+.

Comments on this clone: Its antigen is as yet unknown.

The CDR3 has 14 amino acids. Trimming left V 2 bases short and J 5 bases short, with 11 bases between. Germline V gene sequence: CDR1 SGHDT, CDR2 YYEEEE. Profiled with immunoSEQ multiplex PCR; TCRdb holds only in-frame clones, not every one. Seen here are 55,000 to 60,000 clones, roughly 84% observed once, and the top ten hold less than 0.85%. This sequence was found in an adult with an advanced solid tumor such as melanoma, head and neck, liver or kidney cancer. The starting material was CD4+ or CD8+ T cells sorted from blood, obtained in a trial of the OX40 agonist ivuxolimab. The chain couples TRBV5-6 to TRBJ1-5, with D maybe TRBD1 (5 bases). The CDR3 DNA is TGTGCCAGCAGCTTTCAGGGAGTCGATCAGCCCCAGCATTTT. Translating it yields CASSFQGVDQPQHF.